This TCR beta chain was recovered during a study of blood T cell repertoires in COVID-19. Study-wide background: Acute and convalescent COVID-19 specimens originated in the United States, Italy and Spain.

TCRdb keeps only in-frame clones here, not all; method: immunoSEQ multiplex PCR. In the table there are over 150,000 clones, about 80% of which are singletons. The germline V gene has CDR1 SGHTA and CDR2 FQGTGA. V was shortened by 4 bases and J by 7 bases, with 17 bases between the two germline ends. This CDR3 is 15 amino acids long. The V gene is TRBV7-3, the J gene TRBJ2-1; maybe TRBD2 (5 bases). Source material: peripheral blood. The TCR originated in a woman between 65 and 79 years old with acute or convalescent COVID-19. The chain's CDR3 is CASSSLEDGRNEQFF. In DNA form, the CDR3 reads TGTGCCAGCAGCTCCCTGGAGGACGGCAGGAATGAGCAGTTCTTC. Combining the CDR3 with reference TRBV7-3 and TRBJ2-1 gives the whole variable domain GAGVSQTPSNKVTEKGKYVELRCDPISGHTALYWYRQSLGQGPEFLIYFQGTGAADDSGLPNDRFFAVRPEGSVSTLKIQRTERGDSAVYLCASSSLEDGRNEQFFGPGTRLTVL.